This record concerns one TCR beta chain sequence. Antigen: not known. Anyone with autoimmune disease history or systemic immunosuppression was excluded. The germline V gene has CDR1 SGHTS and CDR2 YDEGEE. V was shortened by 4 bases and J by 4 bases, with 18 bases between the two germline ends. This CDR3 spans 15 amino acids. The source of the sample is a study of OX40 agonist ivuxolimab in advanced cancers. Study in general: The diagnoses of dose-escalation patients were hepatocellular carcinoma, melanoma, renal cell or head and neck cancer.

Clones were read by immunoSEQ multiplex PCR, and TCRdb kept only the in-frame ones, dropping some. The data contain tens of thousands of clones, almost 90% of them singletons. Findings and caveats of the study: Antigens targeted by the expanded peripheral T cells were not determined. Some of the lowest clonal expansion was seen in partial responders at 0.1-3.0 mg/kg.

This sequence was found in an adult with an advanced solid tumor such as melanoma, head and neck, liver or kidney cancer. This sample comprised CD4+ or CD8+ T cells sorted from blood, obtained in a trial of the OX40 agonist ivuxolimab. V is TRBV5-8 and J is TRBJ2-7; tentative D call: TRBD1 (6 bases). CDR3 sequence (DNA): TGTGCCAGCAGCCCACACAGGGTCCAACTTTACGAGCAGTACTTC. It is translated as CASSPHRVQLYEQYF.